A single sample gave rise to the 14 T cell receptor beta chains below, sequenced in a study of shared clonotypes between healthy human individuals. The data were produced by immunoSEQ multiplex PCR, yet TCRdb's version contains in-frame clones alone and is incomplete. The sample contains more than 2,000,000 clones, 80% to 95% of which appear only once. Sequencing used naive CD4+ T cells from PBMCs. Subset indicated: CD45RA+ positively selected. The receptors originated from a man between 18 and 35 years old in good health. Some clones in this sample may be carry-over from other donors' samples.

This clone was found once. The chain uses TRBV29-1 and TRBJ2-1; TRBD1 agrees at 8 bases. The CDR3 has 16 residues. Germline V CDR1 and CDR2: SQVTM, ANQGSEA. The junction had 6 bases not matched to a gene; V was cut back by 2 bases and J by 0 bases. The CDR3 spells CSVEPGTGSSYNEQFF. For the CDR3, the DNA is TGCAGCGTTGAACCCGGGACAGGAAGCTCCTACAATGAGCAGTTCTTC.

The chain employs TRBV5-1 and TRBJ2-1, with 7 positions matching TRBD2. This CDR3 contains 14 residues. V lost 4 bases, J lost 5 bases, and 6 bases stayed unmatched. Germline V lookup: CDR1 SGHRS, CDR2 YFSETQ. The CDR3 sequence is CASSASGTNNEQFF. The CDR3, as DNA: TGCGCCAGCAGCGCCAGCGGGACCAACAATGAGCAGTTCTTC.

This clone was detected once. The chain carries TRBV10-3 and TRBJ2-2; 7 bases line up with TRBD1. The V gene's germline CDR1 is ENHRY and CDR2 SYGVKD. J gave up 0 bases and V 2 bases, and 6 bases lay outside the gene matches. The CDR3 length is 17 residues. The CDR3, as DNA: TGTGCCATCAGTGAGATAAGACAGGGTCCGAACACCGGGGAGCTGTTTTTT. Protein: CAISEIRQGPNTGELFF.

This clone turned up a few times. CDR3 in DNA: TGCGCCACCAAGGGGCCCCAGCATTTT. Protein product: CATKGPQHF. This chain uses TRBV5-1 with TRBJ1-5, with D uncertain. Per the germline V gene, CDR1 is SGHRS and CDR2 is YFSETQ. This CDR3 comprises 9 residues. V lost 9 bases to trimming and J lost 9 bases, with 7 bases between them.

The rearrangement joins TRBV9 to TRBJ1-4; D not resolved. V lost 0 bases and J lost 4, with 7 bases in between. The V gene's germline CDR1 is SGDLS and CDR2 YYNGEE. The CDR3 consists of 14 residues. The CDR3 bases are TGTGCCAGCAGCGTAGAGGCGTTTAATGAAAAACTGTTTTTT. Translating gives CASSVEAFNEKLFF.

This chain uses TRBV9 with TRBJ2-3; 10 positions agree with TRBD2. Germline assignment: CDR1 SGDLS and CDR2 YYNGEE. Trimming took 0 bases from V and 6 from J; bases not matched to a gene: 4. The CDR3 consists of 15 residues. CDR3 sequence (DNA): TGTGCCAGCAGCGTAGTTAGCGGGAGGCCGGATACGCAGTATTTT. Translation gives CASSVVSGRPDTQYF. Supplemented by reference TRBV9 and TRBJ2-3, the full variable domain reads DSGVTQTPKHLITATGQRVTLRCSPRSGDLSVYWYQQSLDQGLQFLIQYYNGEERAKGNILERFSAQQFPDLHSELNLSSLELGDSALYFCASSVVSGRPDTQYFGPGTRLTVL.

The chain carries TRBV7-8 and TRBJ1-1, with D hard to call. Between the trimmed V and J ends, which lost 5 bases and 6 bases, there was a span of 19 bases. The CDR3 extends over 15 amino acids. Germline CDR1 reads SGHVS; CDR2 reads FQNEAQ. CDR3 nucleotide sequence: TGTGCCAGCAGCCCGCGGACGGCGATGGGGTCTGAAGCTTTCTTT. Its protein is CASSPRTAMGSEAFF.

The chain is built from TRBV19 and TRBJ2-7, with D possibly being TRBD2 (5 bases). The V gene lost 4 bases and the J gene lost 0 bases, with 16 bases spanning the gap. Germline V gene data show CDR1 as LNHDA and CDR2 as SQIVND (reference sequence). The CDR3 has 16 residues. CDR3 loop: CASSTVGGRSSYEQYF. DNA of the CDR3: TGTGCCAGTAGTACCGTGGGTGGGAGAAGCTCCTACGAGCAGTACTTC.

The chain joins TRBV6-6 to TRBJ2-7; D may be TRBD2 (5 bases). There are 15 residues in the CDR3. The germline V gene encodes CDR1 MNHNY and CDR2 SVGAGI (reference sequence). V gave up 0 bases and J gave up 4 bases, with 13 bases separating them. CDR3 sequence (DNA): TGTGCCAGCAGTTACTCGCATGGAGGAGAGTACGAGCAGTACTTC. This codes for CASSYSHGGEYEQYF.

The chain carries TRBV5-5 and TRBJ1-4; 7 bases are a match to TRBD1. Germline V gene sequence: CDR1 SGHKS, CDR2 YYEKEE (reference sequence). The CDR3 spans 15 residues. The J segment lost 4 bases and the V segment lost 4 bases, leaving 7 bases of the junction unmatched. CDR3 sequence: CASSTTGLGNEKLFF. CDR3 nucleotides: TGTGCCAGCAGCACGACAGGGTTGGGTAATGAAAAACTGTTTTTT.

Comments on this clone: In the same sample, other DNA sequences code for this CDR3. The V call is TRBV7-9, the J call TRBJ2-3; D is tentatively TRBD1 or TRBD2 (5 bases each). The CDR3 length is 15 residues. CDR1 and CDR2 (germline): SEHNR, FQNEAQ (reference sequence). The germline V and J ends were trimmed by 2 bases and 3 bases, with 12 bases remaining between them. CDR3 residues: CASSLTGPSTDTQYF. CDR3 coding DNA: TGTGCCAGCAGCTTAACGGGGCCGTCGACAGATACGCAGTATTTT.

This chain links TRBV27 with TRBJ2-1, with TRBD1 as a possible D gene (5 bases). The CDR3 runs 16 residues. CDR1 and CDR2 from the germline V gene are MNHEY and SMNVEV (reference sequence). V was clipped by 2 bases and J by 3 bases, with 14 bases between them. The CDR3 region has the DNA TGTGCCAGCAGTTTAGGAAGGGGAAGGGGCTACAATGAGCAGTTCTTC. Its translation: CASSLGRGRGYNEQFF.

V gene TRBV5-5 combines with J gene TRBJ2-7, with D tentatively TRBD1 (6 bases). Germline assignment: CDR1 SGHKS and CDR2 YYEKEE (reference sequence). The V end lost 1 base, the J end lost 2 bases, and 13 bases lay between the germline ends. The CDR3 spans 15 residues. The CDR3 DNA sequence: TGTGCCAGCAGCTTGCAGGCAGGGGTAACCTACGAGCAGTACTTC. Protein: CASSLQAGVTYEQYF.

This clone appeared a single time. V and J are TRBV28 and TRBJ2-3; 10 bases map to TRBD2. J gave up 5 bases and V 5 bases, and 10 bases lay outside the gene matches. This CDR3 spans 16 amino acids. Germline loops: CDR1 MDHEN, CDR2 SYDVKM. The CDR3, as DNA: TGTGCCAGCAGTCTCCCAGGACTAGCGGTTCAAGATACGCAGTATTTT. It specifies CASSLPGLAVQDTQYF.